This is a list of T cell receptor beta chains from one sample in a study of cytomegalovirus exposure and HLA in healthy donors. Assay: immunoSEQ multiplex PCR; the TCRdb copy retains only in-frame clones and omits some. The table records under 200,000 clones, more than 65% of them present only once. Sequencing was done on a sample of PBMCs. The source of these receptors is a woman between 50 and 59 years old in good health and CMV-seronegative. CDR3s include the opening cysteine and the closing phenylalanine or tryptophan. The D gene is left open where the match is weak. A row's size may be missing; if present it is once, few, many or a size class.

clone size: once
CDR3 length: 15
V gene: TRBV5-1
D gene: -
J gene: TRBJ2-1
CDR3 DNA: TGCGCCAGCAGCCCCATGGGAGGCGGTTTGGGTGAGCAGTTCTTC
CDR3 protein: CASSPMGGGLGEQFF

clone size: -
CDR3 length: 15
V gene: TRBV5-6
D gene: -
J gene: TRBJ1-5
CDR3 DNA: TGTGCCAGCAGCTTGTTCGGGGGAGGCAATCAGCCCCAGCATTTT
CDR3 protein: CASSLFGGGNQPQHF

clone size: -
CDR3 length: 18
V gene: TRBV21-1
D gene: -
J gene: TRBJ2-5
CDR3 DNA: TGTGCCAGCAGCAAAGTTTTGGGACGGGACAGGGTCAGGGAGACCCAGTACTTC
CDR3 protein: CASSKVLGRDRVRETQYF

clone size: once
CDR3 length: 16
V gene: TRBV27
D gene: -
J gene: TRBJ2-1
CDR3 DNA: TGTGCCAGCAGTTTTCTCAGGATTTCAGGGGTCAATGAGCAGTTCTTC
CDR3 protein: CASSFLRISGVNEQFF

clone size: -
CDR3 length: 14
V gene: TRBV10-1
D gene: TRBD2
J gene: TRBJ2-3
CDR3 DNA: TGCGCCAGCAGTCGGGGGGGCGCAAAGGATACGCAGTATTTT
CDR3 protein: CASSRGGAKDTQYF

clone size: -
CDR3 length: 14
V gene: TRBV10-1
D gene: -
J gene: TRBJ2-1
CDR3 DNA: TGCGCCAGCAGTCCCGGACTAATCTACAATGAGCAGTTCTTC
CDR3 protein: CASSPGLIYNEQFF

clone size: -
CDR3 length: 14
V gene: TRBV30
D gene: TRBD2
J gene: TRBJ2-7
CDR3 DNA: TGTGCCTGGACGAACGGCGGGGGACCCTACGAGCAGTACTTC
CDR3 protein: CAWTNGGGPYEQYF

clone size: -
CDR3 length: 18
V gene: TRBV19
D gene: TRBD1
J gene: TRBJ1-2
CDR3 DNA: TGTGCCAGTAGTATGATACCGGGACAGGGCAGGATCGGCTATGGCTACACCTTC
CDR3 protein: CASSMIPGQGRIGYGYTF

clone size: -
CDR3 length: 14
V gene: TRBV28
D gene: -
J gene: TRBJ2-2
CDR3 DNA: TGTGCCAGCAGTTTACAGGGTAACACCGGGGAGCTGTTTTTT
CDR3 protein: CASSLQGNTGELFF

clone size: once
CDR3 length: 14
V gene: TRBV4-1
D gene: -
J gene: TRBJ2-3
CDR3 DNA: TGCGCCAGCAGCCAAGAGCAGGGGCCAGATACGCAGTATTTT
CDR3 protein: CASSQEQGPDTQYF

clone size: -
CDR3 length: 17
V gene: TRBV7-6
D gene: TRBD1
J gene: TRBJ1-5
CDR3 DNA: TGTGCCAGCAGCTTAGAGGCCTGGACAGGGGGCAATCAGCCCCAGCATTTT
CDR3 protein: CASSLEAWTGGNQPQHF

clone size: -
CDR3 length: 17
V gene: TRBV4-3
D gene: -
J gene: TRBJ2-3
CDR3 DNA: TGCGCCAGCAGCCAAGATCTGCGGCGGGGAAACACAGATACGCAGTATTTT
CDR3 protein: CASSQDLRRGNTDTQYF

clone size: -
CDR3 length: 14
V gene: TRBV18
D gene: -
J gene: TRBJ1-5
CDR3 DNA: TGTGCCAGCTCTCCCTCGGGGGGCGGACAGCCCCAGCATTTT
CDR3 protein: CASSPSGGGQPQHF

clone size: -
CDR3 length: 18
V gene: TRBV4-1
D gene: TRBD1
J gene: TRBJ1-5
CDR3 DNA: TGCGCCAGCAGCCAAGCGCCCAGGGGGCTTTCGGGCAATCAGCCCCAGCATTTT
CDR3 protein: CASSQAPRGLSGNQPQHF

clone size: -
CDR3 length: 11
V gene: TRBV19
D gene: -
J gene: TRBJ1-2
CDR3 DNA: TGTGCCAGTAGTATCCGCTATGGCTACACCTTC
CDR3 protein: CASSIRYGYTF

clone size: -
CDR3 length: 16
V gene: TRBV28
D gene: TRBD1
J gene: TRBJ2-1
CDR3 DNA: TGTGCCAGCAGTTTATTTACAGGGGGCGGCTACAATGAGCAGTTCTTC
CDR3 protein: CASSLFTGGGYNEQFF

clone size: -
CDR3 length: 14
V gene: TRBV19
D gene: -
J gene: TRBJ1-1
CDR3 DNA: TGTGCCAGTAGTCTGTACAGGGACAACACTGAAGCTTTCTTT
CDR3 protein: CASSLYRDNTEAFF

clone size: -
CDR3 length: 15
V gene: TRBV27
D gene: TRBD2
J gene: TRBJ2-7
CDR3 DNA: TGTGCCAGCAGACCAACTAGCGGAAGTGCCTACGAGCAGTACTTC
CDR3 protein: CASRPTSGSAYEQYF

clone size: -
CDR3 length: 13
V gene: TRBV28
D gene: -
J gene: TRBJ1-3
CDR3 DNA: TGTGCCAGCGGTTCGGGGACTGAAAACACCATATATTTT
CDR3 protein: CASGSGTENTIYF

clone size: -
CDR3 length: 14
V gene: TRBV9
D gene: TRBD2
J gene: TRBJ2-1
CDR3 DNA: TGTGCCAGCAGCGTAGAGTCACTAGCGGGCCTACAGTTCTTC
CDR3 protein: CASSVESLAGLQFF

clone size: -
CDR3 length: 14
V gene: TRBV2
D gene: -
J gene: TRBJ2-7
CDR3 DNA: TGTGCCAGCAATGGGGGACAGCGGGTATACGAGCAGTACTTC
CDR3 protein: CASNGGQRVYEQYF

clone size: -
CDR3 length: 19
V gene: TRBV7-9
D gene: TRBD2
J gene: TRBJ2-1
CDR3 DNA: TGTGCCAGCAGCTTACCAACGTTTAGAGGGAGGGCCCTCTACAATGAGCAGTTCTTC
CDR3 protein: CASSLPTFRGRALYNEQFF

clone size: -
CDR3 length: 14
V gene: TRBV2
D gene: TRBD2
J gene: TRBJ2-1
CDR3 DNA: TGTGCCAGCAGGCAAGCGGGAGTGAGCAATGAGCAGTTCTTC
CDR3 protein: CASRQAGVSNEQFF

clone size: few
CDR3 length: 16
V gene: TRBV4-1
D gene: -
J gene: TRBJ2-7
CDR3 DNA: TGCGCCAGCAGCCAATTCCGCGGCGGAGCCGACTACGAGCAGTACTTC
CDR3 protein: CASSQFRGGADYEQYF

clone size: -
CDR3 length: 13
V gene: TRBV2
D gene: -
J gene: TRBJ1-2
CDR3 DNA: TGTGCCAGCATCGCAGGGGTTGGCTATGGCTACACCTTC
CDR3 protein: CASIAGVGYGYTF

clone size: -
CDR3 length: 16
V gene: TRBV4-2
D gene: -
J gene: TRBJ2-3
CDR3 DNA: TGTGCCAGCAGCCAAGCGGCAGCGGAAAGCACAGATACGCAGTATTTT
CDR3 protein: CASSQAAAESTDTQYF

clone size: -
CDR3 length: 17
V gene: TRBV9
D gene: TRBD2
J gene: TRBJ2-2
CDR3 DNA: TGTGCCAGCAGCGCCCCCCGGGGGGGGACGAACACCGGGGAGCTGTTTTTT
CDR3 protein: CASSAPRGGTNTGELFF

clone size: -
CDR3 length: 13
V gene: TRBV27
D gene: -
J gene: TRBJ2-3
CDR3 DNA: TGTGCCAGCAGTTTCGGGTGGACAGATACGCAGTATTTT
CDR3 protein: CASSFGWTDTQYF

clone size: -
CDR3 length: 14
V gene: TRBV6-6
D gene: -
J gene: TRBJ1-5
CDR3 DNA: TGTGCCAGCCAGGACATTTCCTTCAATCAGCCCCAGCATTTT
CDR3 protein: CASQDISFNQPQHF

clone size: -
CDR3 length: 10
V gene: TRBV20-1
D gene: -
J gene: TRBJ2-7
CDR3 DNA: TGCAGTGCTAGGCTATACGAGCAGTACTTC
CDR3 protein: CSARLYEQYF

clone size: -
CDR3 length: 15
V gene: TRBV5-1
D gene: -
J gene: TRBJ2-6
CDR3 DNA: TGCGCCAGCAGCTTGGGTCGGGGTGGGGCCAACGTCCTGACTTTC
CDR3 protein: CASSLGRGGANVLTF

clone size: -
CDR3 length: 13
V gene: TRBV10-3
D gene: -
J gene: TRBJ2-1
CDR3 DNA: TGTGCCATCAGGGGGACTGGGGTCCATGAGCAGTTCTTC
CDR3 protein: CAIRGTGVHEQFF

clone size: once
CDR3 length: 16
V gene: TRBV13
D gene: TRBD2
J gene: TRBJ2-7
CDR3 DNA: TGTGCCAGCAGCTTAGGGGGTAGCGGGGGGGCCGACGAGCAGTACTTC
CDR3 protein: CASSLGGSGGADEQYF

clone size: -
CDR3 length: 13
V gene: TRBV28
D gene: -
J gene: TRBJ2-7
CDR3 DNA: TGTGCCAGCAGTTTAGGCCAGGTCTACGAGCAGTACTTC
CDR3 protein: CASSLGQVYEQYF

clone size: -
CDR3 length: 16
V gene: TRBV10-3
D gene: TRBD2
J gene: TRBJ2-3
CDR3 DNA: TGTGCCATCAGTGAGGGGAGCGGGGGGGCGACAGATACGCAGTATTTT
CDR3 protein: CAISEGSGGATDTQYF

clone size: -
CDR3 length: 14
V gene: TRBV13
D gene: -
J gene: TRBJ1-1
CDR3 DNA: TGTGCCAGCAGCCCTCATCGGACTGCTACTGAAGCTTTCTTT
CDR3 protein: CASSPHRTATEAFF

clone size: -
CDR3 length: 14
V gene: TRBV7-3
D gene: -
J gene: TRBJ2-1
CDR3 DNA: TGTGCCAGCAGCTTAAGACAGGCCTGGGATGAGCAGTTCTTC
CDR3 protein: CASSLRQAWDEQFF

clone size: once
CDR3 length: 17
V gene: TRBV11-2
D gene: -
J gene: TRBJ2-7
CDR3 DNA: TGTGCCAGCAGTTCCCTAGCCTTAGGGGAGGCGGGAACCGAGCAGTACTTC
CDR3 protein: CASSSLALGEAGTEQYF

clone size: -
CDR3 length: 14
V gene: TRBV27
D gene: -
J gene: TRBJ2-3
CDR3 DNA: TGTGCCAGCAGTTTAAGAGGTAGCACAGATACGCAGTATTTT
CDR3 protein: CASSLRGSTDTQYF

clone size: -
CDR3 length: 17
V gene: TRBV5-1
D gene: TRBD2
J gene: TRBJ2-3
CDR3 DNA: TGCGCCAGCAGCTCTCCGACTAGCGGGATATTCACAGATACGCAGTATTTT
CDR3 protein: CASSSPTSGIFTDTQYF

clone size: -
CDR3 length: 15
V gene: TRBV5-6
D gene: TRBD2
J gene: TRBJ2-3
CDR3 DNA: TGTGCCAGCAGCAATAGCGGGGGGGCCTCCGATACGCAGTATTTT
CDR3 protein: CASSNSGGASDTQYF

clone size: -
CDR3 length: 11
V gene: TRBV20-1
D gene: -
J gene: TRBJ2-7
CDR3 DNA: TGCAGTGCTAGACACAGCCACGAGCAGTACTTC
CDR3 protein: CSARHSHEQYF

clone size: -
CDR3 length: 13
V gene: TRBV2
D gene: -
J gene: TRBJ1-2
CDR3 DNA: TGTGCCAGCAGTCTTGGAACAGCCGATGGCTACACCTTC
CDR3 protein: CASSLGTADGYTF

clone size: -
CDR3 length: 13
V gene: TRBV7-3
D gene: -
J gene: TRBJ2-5
CDR3 DNA: TGTGCCAGCAGCCTAACTGGAGCAGAGACCCAGTACTTC
CDR3 protein: CASSLTGAETQYF

clone size: -
CDR3 length: 14
V gene: TRBV18
D gene: -
J gene: TRBJ1-2
CDR3 DNA: TGTGCCAGCTCACCCCCCGGGCAGGGTGGTGGCTACACCTTC
CDR3 protein: CASSPPGQGGGYTF

clone size: few
CDR3 length: 15
V gene: TRBV29-1
D gene: TRBD2
J gene: TRBJ2-3
CDR3 DNA: TGCAGCGTTGTCGGGACTAGCGGGGGCACAGATACGCAGTATTTT
CDR3 protein: CSVVGTSGGTDTQYF

clone size: once
CDR3 length: 13
V gene: TRBV7-2
D gene: -
J gene: TRBJ2-1
CDR3 DNA: TGTGCCAGCAGCCAAAACAGGGTCGATGAGCAGTTCTTC
CDR3 protein: CASSQNRVDEQFF

clone size: -
CDR3 length: 13
V gene: TRBV29-1
D gene: -
J gene: TRBJ1-5
CDR3 DNA: TGCAGCGTTGGGTGGGGCGTGAATCAGCCCCAGCATTTT
CDR3 protein: CSVGWGVNQPQHF

clone size: -
CDR3 length: 15
V gene: TRBV18
D gene: TRBD1
J gene: TRBJ2-1
CDR3 DNA: TGTGCCAGCTCACCTTCGACAGGGGGCATTCATGAGCAGTTCTTC
CDR3 protein: CASSPSTGGIHEQFF

clone size: -
CDR3 length: 15
V gene: TRBV28
D gene: TRBD1
J gene: TRBJ1-2
CDR3 DNA: TGTGCCAGCAGTCGGGGACAGGGGGGGAGCTATGGCTACACCTTC
CDR3 protein: CASSRGQGGSYGYTF

clone size: -
CDR3 length: 13
V gene: TRBV2
D gene: TRBD1
J gene: TRBJ1-1
CDR3 DNA: TGTGCCAGCGGGGGACAGGGAAGTACTGAAGCTTTCTTT
CDR3 protein: CASGGQGSTEAFF

clone size: -
CDR3 length: 17
V gene: TRBV5-1
D gene: TRBD1
J gene: TRBJ1-1
CDR3 DNA: TGCGCCAGCAGCTTGGCCCGGGCCGGACAGGGCGAAACTGAAGCTTTCTTT
CDR3 protein: CASSLARAGQGETEAFF

clone size: -
CDR3 length: 10
V gene: TRBV20-1
D gene: -
J gene: TRBJ2-5
CDR3 DNA: TGCAGTGCAGCCACAGAGACCCAGTACTTC
CDR3 protein: CSAATETQYF

clone size: -
CDR3 length: 14
V gene: TRBV2
D gene: -
J gene: TRBJ1-1
CDR3 DNA: TGTGCCAGCAATTTATGGGGCAGGAACACTGAAGCTTTCTTT
CDR3 protein: CASNLWGRNTEAFF

clone size: -
CDR3 length: 15
V gene: TRBV5-1
D gene: -
J gene: TRBJ1-1
CDR3 DNA: TGCGCCAGCAGCTTAGCAGGTGGGGAGTGGTCTGAAGCTTTCTTT
CDR3 protein: CASSLAGGEWSEAFF

clone size: -
CDR3 length: 13
V gene: TRBV7-6
D gene: -
J gene: TRBJ1-2
CDR3 DNA: TGTGCCAGCAGCTTAGCGTTGGACAGCGACTACACCTTC
CDR3 protein: CASSLALDSDYTF

clone size: -
CDR3 length: 12
V gene: TRBV10-3
D gene: -
J gene: TRBJ2-3
CDR3 DNA: TGTGCCATCAGTGAGGCGGGCGATACGCAGTATTTT
CDR3 protein: CAISEAGDTQYF

clone size: -
CDR3 length: 16
V gene: TRBV4-1
D gene: TRBD2
J gene: TRBJ2-3
CDR3 DNA: TGCGCCAGCAGCCAAGTAGTACCGGGAGGCAGGGATACGCAGTATTTT
CDR3 protein: CASSQVVPGGRDTQYF